The sequence of this T cell receptor (beta chain) was determined in a study of blood T cell repertoires in COVID-19. Some clones are missing from TCRdb's copy, which holds only in-frame ones; the method was immunoSEQ multiplex PCR. This table has approximately 50,000 clones, about 76% appearing once. This TCR came from a man over 45 with active or convalescent COVID-19. Source material: peripheral blood.

CDR3 coding DNA: TGTGCCAGTAGTACACAGGGGAATAGCAATCAGCCCCAGCATTTT. Translating gives CASSTQGNSNQPQHF. The chain carries TRBV19 and TRBJ1-5; TRBD1 aligns across 7 bases. Germline V gene lookup returns CDR1 LNHDA and CDR2 SQIVND (reference sequence). This CDR3 comprises 15 residues. V dropped 4 bases and J dropped 0; count of bases not matched to a gene: 3.